Presented here are 17 T cell receptor beta chains from one specimen sequenced in a study of blood T cell repertoires in COVID-19. The assay was immunoSEQ multiplex PCR, and TCRdb's table has in-frame clones only and misses some. The sample gives under 300,000 clones, 85% to 90% of which show up once; about an eighth is in the top ten. Sequencing was carried out using peripheral blood. Receptors originate from a human donor in a cohort sampled during active COVID-19.

The J gene is TRBJ2-5, the V gene TRBV6-1, with TRBD1 matching 7 bases. Trimming removed 3 bases from V and 3 bases from J; junction bases left unmatched: 13. This CDR3 contains 17 residues. Germline assignment: CDR1 MNHNS and CDR2 SASEGT. Here the CDR3 reads CASSDGTGTAGKETQYF. The CDR3 DNA reads as TGTGCCAGCAGTGACGGTACCGGGACAGCTGGGAAAGAGACCCAGTACTTC.

The chain links TRBV20-1 to TRBJ2-1; D possibly corresponds to TRBD2 (6 bases). Trimming cost V 3 bases and J 4 bases, with 13 bases left between them. The CDR3 extends over 14 amino acids. Germline assignment: CDR1 DFQATT and CDR2 SNEGSKA (reference sequence). In DNA form, the CDR3 reads TGCAGTGCTAGTGCGGGCGGGACGTACAATGAGCAGTTCTTC. Amino acids: CSASAGGTYNEQFF.

In this sample, this clone turned up a few times. The chain recombines TRBV27 with TRBJ1-6, with 11 bases that match TRBD1. The CDR3 extends over 14 amino acids. CDR1 MNHEY and CDR2 SMNVEV come from the germline V gene (reference sequence). The V segment lost 6 bases and the J segment 8 bases; nucleotides outside the gene matches: 3. CDR3: CASRRGQGDSPLHF. The CDR3 DNA is TGTGCCAGCAGACGGGGACAGGGGGATTCACCCCTCCACTTT.

This clone has just a few counts. The chain has TRBV28 and TRBJ1-5, with 7 bases identical to TRBD1. This CDR3 is 13 amino acids long. Germline CDR1 reads MDHEN; CDR2 reads SYDVKM. The V gene end was trimmed by 5 bases and the J gene end by 6 bases; junction bases not matched to a gene: 4. CDR3 in amino acids: CASSDRVVQPQHF. The CDR3 DNA reads as TGTGCCAGCAGTGACAGGGTAGTTCAGCCCCAGCATTTT.

V gene TRBV28 combines with J gene TRBJ2-2; 16 bases match TRBD2. CDR1 is MDHEN and CDR2 is SYDVKM in the germline V gene. CDR3 length equals 17 residues. V lost 5 bases and J lost 6; bases outside the gene matches: 6. CDR3 sequence: CASSGRGLAGGAGELFF. CDR3 nucleotides: TGTGCCAGCAGTGGCAGGGGACTAGCGGGAGGGGCCGGGGAGCTGTTTTTT. Full variable domain (rest looked up from reference TRBV28 and TRBJ2-2): DVKVTQSSRYLVKRTGEKVFLECVQDMDHENMFWYRQDPGLGLRLIYFSYDVKMKEKGDIPEGYSVSREKKERFSLILESASTNQTSMYLCASSGRGLAGGAGELFFGEGSRLTVL.

V is TRBV5-1 and J is TRBJ2-1; 9 bases align to TRBD2. V lost 0 bases, J lost 11 bases, and 9 bases stayed unmatched. Germline lookup yields CDR1 SGHRS and CDR2 YFSETQ. The CDR3 contains 15 residues. CDR3 DNA sequence: TGCGCCAGCAGCTTGGCCTCCGAGACTAGCGGCAAGCAGTTCTTC. Translation: CASSLASETSGKQFF.

Points on this clone: The same CDR3 arises from other DNA sequences in this sample as well. The chain links TRBV7-2 to TRBJ1-2; TRBD1 matches 7 bases. The trim removed 5 bases at V and 0 bases at J, leaving 3 bases unmatched. The CDR3 length is 14 residues. The germline CDR1 and CDR2 sequences are SGHTA and FQGNSA. CDR3 DNA: TGTGCCAGCAGCGGAGGGGGCTCTAACTATGGCTACACCTTC. It is translated as CASSGGGSNYGYTF.

The CDR3 region has the DNA TGTGCCAGCAGGACCCCTAGCGGGAGTTATTCTGAGCAGTTCTTC. Its protein is CASRTPSGSYSEQFF. This sequence joins TRBV27 and TRBJ2-1; 10 bases fit TRBD2. The CDR3 totals 15 residues. Germline V lookup: CDR1 MNHEY, CDR2 SMNVEV (reference sequence). V was pared by 6 bases and J by 9 bases, with 11 bases of the junction left unmatched.

The chain uses TRBV4-2 and TRBJ1-5; possible D gene TRBD1, 6 bases. This CDR3 comprises 15 residues. Between the trimmed V and J ends, which lost 4 bases and 5 bases, there was a span of 15 bases. In germline, CDR1 is LGHNA, CDR2 YNFKEQ. CDR3 protein: CASSPRTDEDQPQHF. The CDR3 nucleotides read TGTGCCAGCAGCCCCCGGACAGATGAGGATCAGCCCCAGCATTTT.

V gene TRBV29-1 combines with J gene TRBJ2-3; 11 bases match TRBD1. This CDR3 is 15 amino acids long. V was clipped by 7 bases and J by 4 bases; unmatched bases: 10. The germline gives CDR1 SQVTM, CDR2 ANQGSEA. CDR3 DNA: TGCAGCGATTTACCCCCGGGACAGGGGGCAGATACGCAGTATTTT. The encoded protein is CSDLPPGQGADTQYF.

About this clone: The sample carries other DNA sequences with the same CDR3. The gene calls are TRBV21-1 and TRBJ1-2. TRBV21-1 is assigned pseudogene status. The CDR3 has 11 residues. The CDR3, as DNA: TGTGCCCCAAGGGGCGGGGGTGGCTACACCTTC. Residues: CAPRGGGGYTF.

The chain has TRBV23-1 and TRBJ2-1; maybe TRBD1 (5 bases). TRBV23-1 is known as an ORF, though its function is uncertain. Trimming took off 4 bases at V and 2 bases at J, with 21 bases between the two ends. The CDR3 is 18 residues long. This CDR3 is CASSLLPFGADAYNEQFF. CDR3 DNA sequence: TGCGCCAGCAGTCTTCTTCCTTTTGGGGCGGATGCCTACAATGAGCAGTTCTTC.

This clone was seen only a few times. The chain joins TRBV29-1 to TRBJ2-2, with D perhaps matching TRBD2 (5 bases). This CDR3 has 13 residues. CDR1 SQVTM and CDR2 ANQGSEA come from the germline V gene. Trimming took 6 bases from V and 8 from J, leaving 16 bases between them. CDR3 in amino acids: CSVVLGMKGELFF. For the CDR3, the DNA is TGCAGCGTCGTACTAGGGATGAAAGGGGAGCTGTTTTTT.

The chain is built from TRBV13 and TRBJ2-1; no firm D call. This CDR3 has 15 amino acids. Trimming pared 3 bases from V and 12 bases from J, leaving 21 bases between. Looked up from germline, CDR1 is PRHDT and CDR2 is FYEKMQ (reference sequence). The CDR3 DNA follows: TGTGCCAGCAGCTTCCCTCTCGATACTACACACCGGCAGTTCTTC. This sequence encodes CASSFPLDTTHRQFF.

The chain couples TRBV11-2 to TRBJ2-1, with 7 bases lining up with TRBD2. V gave up 5 bases and J gave up 4 bases; unmatched junction bases: 14. CDR1 and CDR2 (germline): SGHAT, FQNNGV. CDR3 length: 17 residues. The CDR3 DNA sequence: TGTGCCAGCAGCCCGAGGAGCGGGGCGGAAATTTACAATGAGCAGTTCTTC. This codes for CASSPRSGAEIYNEQFF.

V gene TRBV2 combines with J gene TRBJ2-1; TRBD2 matches at 7 bases. Germline CDR1 SNHLY, CDR2 FYNNEI. The CDR3 runs to 14 residues. The junction had 7 bases not matched to a gene; V was cut back by 2 bases and J by 9 bases. This CDR3 is CASSENRGGGEQFF. Here the CDR3 DNA reads TGTGCCAGCAGTGAAAATAGGGGCGGGGGTGAGCAGTTCTTC.

The J gene is TRBJ1-2, the V gene TRBV15, with TRBD1 identical over 7 bases. CDR3 length: 17 residues. Germline V gene data show CDR1 as LNHNV and CDR2 as YYDKDF (reference sequence). The V gene end was trimmed by 0 bases and the J gene end by 0 bases; junction bases not matched to a gene: 7. CDR3 protein: CATSRETPGTANYGYTF. The CDR3 DNA sequence: TGTGCCACCAGCAGAGAGACGCCCGGGACAGCTAACTATGGCTACACCTTC.